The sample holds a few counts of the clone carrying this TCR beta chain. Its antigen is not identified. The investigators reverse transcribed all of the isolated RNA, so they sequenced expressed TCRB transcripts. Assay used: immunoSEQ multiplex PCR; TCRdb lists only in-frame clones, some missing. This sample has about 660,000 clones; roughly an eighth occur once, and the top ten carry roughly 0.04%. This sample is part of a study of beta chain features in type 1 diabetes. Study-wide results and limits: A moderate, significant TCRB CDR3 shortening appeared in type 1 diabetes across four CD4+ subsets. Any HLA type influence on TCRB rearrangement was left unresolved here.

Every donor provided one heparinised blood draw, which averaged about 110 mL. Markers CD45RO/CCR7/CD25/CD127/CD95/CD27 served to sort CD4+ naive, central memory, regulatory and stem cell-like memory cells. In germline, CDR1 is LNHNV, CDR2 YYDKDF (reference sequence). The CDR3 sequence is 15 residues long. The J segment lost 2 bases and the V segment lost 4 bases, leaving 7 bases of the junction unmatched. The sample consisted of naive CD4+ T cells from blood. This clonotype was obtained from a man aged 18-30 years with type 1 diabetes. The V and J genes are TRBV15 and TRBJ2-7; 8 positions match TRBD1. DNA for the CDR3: TGTGCCACCAGCACAAGGACAGGGAGCGCCTACGAGCAGTACTTC. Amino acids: CATSTRTGSAYEQYF.